The present entry profiles one T cell receptor beta chain with its context. A few counts support this clonotype. Its antigen is still unknown. Nothing much larger sits one base from this clone, and base qualities are not available. Systemically healthy Caucasian individuals from Russia, around 39 in total and aged roughly 6 to 90 years, were included as donors. Ten milliliters of peripheral blood were drawn from each donor into EDTA-treated Vacutainer tubes. Ficoll-Paque density-gradient centrifugation was used to isolate PBMCs, with at least 6 million obtained per sample. Total RNA was extracted from PBMCs with Trizol reagent, with at least 5.5 micrograms obtained per sample. For every donor, flow cytometry on a PBMC aliquot measured the percentage of naive CD45RAhigh/CD27high T cells. Library preparation employed 5' RACE. This sample was sequenced with an Illumina HiSeq 2500. A second roughly 7 to 11 cycle PCR used a sample-barcoded 5' primer and a J-beta primer mix. A template-switch 5' adaptor carrying 12 random nucleotides introduced a unique molecular identifier onto each TCR beta cDNA molecule. Each sample yielded at least 2.5 million CDR3-containing paired-end reads. First-strand cDNA was synthesized from all RNA with the Mint cDNA synthesis kit, primed by a TRBC-specific oligonucleotide. After uracil-DNA glycosylase treatment, a first 18-cycle PCR used universal primers M1SS and BC2_uni_R on all cDNA. In the paper's pipeline: For normalization, 1 million high-quality reads, each with a distinct molecular identifier, were randomly selected from each sample. Reads with shared molecular identifiers were discarded instead of being binned into consensus sequences. MiTCR, set to a Q25 quality threshold and the strictest error-elimination algorithm, was used for CDR3 identification, clonotype clustering and error correction. A nonparametric unseen species model using Euler transformation provided a lower-bound estimate of total TCR beta diversity. TCRdb reanalyzed the raw reads on its own, using fastp at Q25 for trimming and MiXCR for clone calling, and kept in-frame beta chains. Each CDR3 protein appears once, grouped with its most common genes and DNA. These V and J calls are TCRdb output, not the study's own analysis. Present in this sample are approximately 1,000,000 distinct CDR3 sequences, less than 45% of which were seen just once. Of the sample, 13% falls within the top ten clones.

In the germline V gene (reference sequence), CDR1 corresponds to MNHNY and CDR2 to SVGAGI. V is pared back by 6 bases and J by 6 bases, with 15 bases lying between the germline termini. The CDR3 goes from the cysteine to the phenylalanine over 13 residues. The only DNA kept is the CDR3, 39 bases in frame from the first base. The data originate from a study of blood T cells in healthy people across ages (dated by TCRdb to about 2015). Broadly, across the study: In model experiments, template switching captured about one uniquely barcoded TCR beta cDNA molecule for every two T cells. Age-related changes in TCR beta repertoire diversity were measured in the study by deep sequencing normalized with unique cDNA molecular identifiers. Donors were grouped into four age groups: young (average approximately 15 years), middle-aged (approximately 41), aged (approximately 58) and long-lived (just over 80). To avoid experimental bias, donors of different ages were randomly spread across the sequencing lanes. Two additional independent replicas of 1 million unique cDNA reads from the same blood draw were analyzed for two donors (one aged 18 to 30 and one aged 80 or older). The paper as a whole reports these results and caveats: Estimates of total diversity based on one million sequenced T cells were considered lower bounds and underestimates. Bulk unsorted PBMC profiling prevented conclusive comparison of naive and antigen-experienced compartments. Observed TCR beta diversity per million T cells fell roughly linearly with age, and a significant reduction was already apparent by age roughly 40. Observed TCR beta diversity correlated strongly with the percentage of naive T cells measured by flow cytometry. The long-lived group showed more naive CD4+ T cells, fewer expanded clones and increased TCR diversity than the aged group, suggesting age selection. Because the CMV infection status of the donors was unknown, age-related changes in expanded clonotypes may potentially have been confounded.

Source material: blood. The receptor was derived from a man aged 18 to 30 in good health. The chain was built from TRBV6-6 and TRBJ2-7, with the D gene uncertain. In nucleotide form, the sequence is TGTGCCAGCAGACCCGGGCTTGGATCCGAGCAGTACTTC. This is translated as CASRPGLGSEQYF.